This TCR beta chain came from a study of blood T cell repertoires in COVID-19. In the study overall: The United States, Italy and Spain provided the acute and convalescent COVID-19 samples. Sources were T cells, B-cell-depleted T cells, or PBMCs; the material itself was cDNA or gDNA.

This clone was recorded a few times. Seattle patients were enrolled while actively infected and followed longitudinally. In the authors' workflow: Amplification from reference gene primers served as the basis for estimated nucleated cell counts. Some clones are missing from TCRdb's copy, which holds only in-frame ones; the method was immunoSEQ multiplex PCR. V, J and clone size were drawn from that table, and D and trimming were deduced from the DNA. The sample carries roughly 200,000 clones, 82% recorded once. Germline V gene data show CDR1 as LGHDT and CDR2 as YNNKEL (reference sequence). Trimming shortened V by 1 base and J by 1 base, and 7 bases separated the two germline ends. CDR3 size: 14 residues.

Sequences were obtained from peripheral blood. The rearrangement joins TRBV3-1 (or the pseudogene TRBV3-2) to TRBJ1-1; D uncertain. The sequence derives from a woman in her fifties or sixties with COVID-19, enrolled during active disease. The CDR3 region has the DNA TGTGCCAGCAGCCAAGGCCACAGGAACACTGAAGCTTTCTTT. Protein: CASSQGHRNTEAFF.